This T cell receptor beta chain was captured in a study of shared clonotypes between healthy human individuals. Assay: immunoSEQ multiplex PCR; the TCRdb copy retains only in-frame clones and omits some. Found here are about 2.1 million clones, 93% of them singletons; the top ten hold more than 1.5%. Positively selected for CCR7, the CD45RO-negative cells used as naive CD8 cells excluded terminally differentiated effector memory CD45RA+ cells. Germline values: CDR1 SGHAT, CDR2 FQDESV (reference sequence). The CDR3 totals 18 residues. V lost 5 bases and J 5 bases, leaving 27 bases between the germline ends.

The chain links TRBV11-1 to TRBJ2-5; perhaps D is TRBD1 or TRBD2 (5 bases each). What was sequenced was naive CD8+ T cells from PBMCs. The TCR originated in a young man in good health. Some clones in this sample may be carry-over from other donors' samples. The CDR3, as DNA: TGTGCCAGCAGCCAACCACGAGGGGACCAGCCTTCTTGGGAGACCCAGTACTTC. Translated: CASSQPRGDQPSWETQYF.